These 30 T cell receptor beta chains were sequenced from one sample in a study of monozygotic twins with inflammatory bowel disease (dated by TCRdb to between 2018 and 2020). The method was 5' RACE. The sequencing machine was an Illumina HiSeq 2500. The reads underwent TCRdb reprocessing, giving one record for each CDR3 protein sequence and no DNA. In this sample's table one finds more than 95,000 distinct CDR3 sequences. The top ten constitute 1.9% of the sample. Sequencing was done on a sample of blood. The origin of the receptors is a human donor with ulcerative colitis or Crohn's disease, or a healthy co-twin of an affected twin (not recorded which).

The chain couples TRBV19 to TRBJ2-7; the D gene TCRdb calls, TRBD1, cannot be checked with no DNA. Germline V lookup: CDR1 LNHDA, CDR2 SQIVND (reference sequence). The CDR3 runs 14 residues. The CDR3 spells CASSIAGGTYEQYF.

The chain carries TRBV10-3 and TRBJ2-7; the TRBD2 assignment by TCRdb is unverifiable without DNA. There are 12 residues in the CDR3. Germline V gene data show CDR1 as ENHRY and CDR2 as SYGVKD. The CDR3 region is CATGRERYEQYF.

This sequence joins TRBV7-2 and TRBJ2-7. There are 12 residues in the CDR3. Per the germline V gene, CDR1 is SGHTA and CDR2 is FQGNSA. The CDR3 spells CASSSGVGGQYF. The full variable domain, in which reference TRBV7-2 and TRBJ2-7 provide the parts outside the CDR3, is GAGVSQSPSNKVTEKGKDVELRCDPISGHTALYWYRQSLGQGLEFLIYFQGNSAPDKSGLPSDRFSAERTGGSVSTLTIQRTQQEDSAVYLCASSSGVGGQYFGPGTRLTVT.

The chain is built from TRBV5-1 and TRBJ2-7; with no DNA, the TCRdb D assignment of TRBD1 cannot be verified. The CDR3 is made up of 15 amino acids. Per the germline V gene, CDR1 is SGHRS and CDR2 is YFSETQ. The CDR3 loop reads CASSLVPEGAYEQYF.

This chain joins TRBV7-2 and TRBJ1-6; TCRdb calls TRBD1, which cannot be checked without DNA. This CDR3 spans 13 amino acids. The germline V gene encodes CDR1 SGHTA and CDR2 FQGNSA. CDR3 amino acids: CASSGWGTSPLHF.

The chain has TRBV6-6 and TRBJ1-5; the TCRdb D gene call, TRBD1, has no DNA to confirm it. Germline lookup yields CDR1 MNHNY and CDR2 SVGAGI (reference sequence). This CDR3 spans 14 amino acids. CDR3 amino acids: CASSYLGENQPQHF.

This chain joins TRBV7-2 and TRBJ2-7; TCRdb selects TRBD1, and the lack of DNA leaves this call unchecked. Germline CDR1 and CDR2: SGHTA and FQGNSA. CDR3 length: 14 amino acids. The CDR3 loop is CASDPGGDNYEQYF.

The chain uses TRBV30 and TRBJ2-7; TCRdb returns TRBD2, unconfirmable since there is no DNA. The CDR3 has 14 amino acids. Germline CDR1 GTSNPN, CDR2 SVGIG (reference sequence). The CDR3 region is CAWSVGGRSGEQYF. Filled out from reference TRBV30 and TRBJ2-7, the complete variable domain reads SQTIHQWPATLVQPVGSPLSLECTVEGTSNPNLYWYRQAAGRGLQLLFYSVGIGQISSEVPQNLSASRPQDRQFILSSKKLLLSDSGFYLCAWSVGGRSGEQYFGPGTRLTVT.

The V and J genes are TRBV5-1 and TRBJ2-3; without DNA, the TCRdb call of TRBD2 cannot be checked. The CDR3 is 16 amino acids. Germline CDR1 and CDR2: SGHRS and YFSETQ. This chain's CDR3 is CASSYGSSGGQNTQYF.

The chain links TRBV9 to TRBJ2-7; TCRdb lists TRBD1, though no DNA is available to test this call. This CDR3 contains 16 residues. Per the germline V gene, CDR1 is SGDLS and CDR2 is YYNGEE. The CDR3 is CASSPGLGQKDYEQYF. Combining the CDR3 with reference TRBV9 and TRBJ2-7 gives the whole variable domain DSGVTQTPKHLITATGQRVTLRCSPRSGDLSVYWYQQSLDQGLQFLIQYYNGEERAKGNILERFSAQQFPDLHSELNLSSLELGDSALYFCASSPGLGQKDYEQYFGPGTRLTVT.

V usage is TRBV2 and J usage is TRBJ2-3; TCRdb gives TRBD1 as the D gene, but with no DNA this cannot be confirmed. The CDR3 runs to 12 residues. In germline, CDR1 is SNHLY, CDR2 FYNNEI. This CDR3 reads CASSMTEDTQYF.

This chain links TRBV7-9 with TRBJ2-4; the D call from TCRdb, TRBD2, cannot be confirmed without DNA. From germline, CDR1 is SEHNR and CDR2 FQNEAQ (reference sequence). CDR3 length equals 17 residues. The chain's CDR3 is CASSLLASNIAKNIQYF.

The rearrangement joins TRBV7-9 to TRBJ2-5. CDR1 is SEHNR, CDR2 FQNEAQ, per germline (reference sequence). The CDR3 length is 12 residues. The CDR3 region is CASSDARETQYF.

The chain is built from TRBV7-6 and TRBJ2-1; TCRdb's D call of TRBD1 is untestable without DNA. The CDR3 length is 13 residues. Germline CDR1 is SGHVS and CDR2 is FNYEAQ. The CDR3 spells CASRGTGKNEQFF. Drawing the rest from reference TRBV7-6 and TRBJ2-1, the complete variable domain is GAGVSQSPRYKVTKRGQDVALRCDPISGHVSLYWYRQALGQGPEFLTYFNYEAQQDKSGLPNDRFSAERPEGSISTLTIQRTEQRDSAMYRCASRGTGKNEQFFGPGTRLTVL.

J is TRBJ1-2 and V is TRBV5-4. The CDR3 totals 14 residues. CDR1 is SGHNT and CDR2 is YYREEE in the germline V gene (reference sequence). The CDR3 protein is CASTPDKANYGYTF. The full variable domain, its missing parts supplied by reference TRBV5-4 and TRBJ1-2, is ETGVTQSPTHLIKTRGQQVTLRCSSQSGHNTVSWYQQALGQGPQFIFQYYREEENGRGNFPPRFSGLQFPNYSSELNVNALELDDSALYLCASTPDKANYGYTFGSGTRLTVV.

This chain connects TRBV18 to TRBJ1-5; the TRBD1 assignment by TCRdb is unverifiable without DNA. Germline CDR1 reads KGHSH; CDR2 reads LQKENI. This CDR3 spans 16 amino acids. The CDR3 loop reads CASSPRQGTGNQPQHF.

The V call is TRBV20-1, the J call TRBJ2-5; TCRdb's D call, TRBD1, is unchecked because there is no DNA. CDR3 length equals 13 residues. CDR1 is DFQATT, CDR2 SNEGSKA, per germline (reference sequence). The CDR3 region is CSARDTGQKTQYF.

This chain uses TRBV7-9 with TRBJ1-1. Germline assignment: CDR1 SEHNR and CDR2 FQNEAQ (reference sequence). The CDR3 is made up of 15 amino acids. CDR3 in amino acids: CASSLAGLLGTEAFF.

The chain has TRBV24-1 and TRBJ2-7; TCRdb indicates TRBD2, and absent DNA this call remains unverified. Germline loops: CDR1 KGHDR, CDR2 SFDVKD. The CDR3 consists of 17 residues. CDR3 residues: CATSDSRTSRRSYEQYF.

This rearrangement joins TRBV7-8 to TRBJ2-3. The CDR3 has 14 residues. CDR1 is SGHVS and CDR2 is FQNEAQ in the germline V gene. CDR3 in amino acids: CASSGRLGTDTQYF.

The CDR3: CASSQERTSGRRTDTQYF. The chain has TRBV3-1 and TRBJ2-3; TCRdb's D call of TRBD2 is untestable without DNA. The germline gives CDR1 LGHDT, CDR2 YNNKEL (reference sequence). This CDR3 comprises 18 residues.

The CDR3 here is CASSLRSPRSPDTQYF. The V and J genes are TRBV7-2 and TRBJ2-3; the TCRdb D gene call, TRBD2, has no DNA to confirm it. This CDR3 is built from 16 residues. Germline-derived CDR1 and CDR2 are SGHTA and FQGNSA.

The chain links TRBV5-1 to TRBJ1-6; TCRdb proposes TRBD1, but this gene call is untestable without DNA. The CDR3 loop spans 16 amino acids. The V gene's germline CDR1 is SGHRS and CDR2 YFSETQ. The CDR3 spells CASSLASAGSNSPLHF.

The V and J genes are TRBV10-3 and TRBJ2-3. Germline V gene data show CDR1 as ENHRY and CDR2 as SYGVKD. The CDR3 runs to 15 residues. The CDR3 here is CAISEFIERGDTQYF.

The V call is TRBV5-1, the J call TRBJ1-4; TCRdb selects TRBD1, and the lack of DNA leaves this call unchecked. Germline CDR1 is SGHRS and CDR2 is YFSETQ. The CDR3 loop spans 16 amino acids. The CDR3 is CASSVTGTGTNEKLFF.

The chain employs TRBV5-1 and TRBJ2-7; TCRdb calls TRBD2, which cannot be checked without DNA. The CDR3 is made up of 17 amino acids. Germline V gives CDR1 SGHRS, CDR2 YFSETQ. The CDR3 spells CASSVYSSGMAGDEQYF.

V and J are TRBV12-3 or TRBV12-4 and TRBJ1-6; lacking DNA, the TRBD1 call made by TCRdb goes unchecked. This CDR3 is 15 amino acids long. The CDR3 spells CASSSGTGRNSPLHF.

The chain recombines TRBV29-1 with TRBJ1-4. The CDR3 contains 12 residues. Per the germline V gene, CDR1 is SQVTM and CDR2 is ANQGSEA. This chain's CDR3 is CSVVETTGGLFF.

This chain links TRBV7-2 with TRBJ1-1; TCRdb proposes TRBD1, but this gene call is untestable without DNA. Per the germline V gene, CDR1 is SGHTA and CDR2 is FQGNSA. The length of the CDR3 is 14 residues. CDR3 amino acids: CASSLDRVRTEAFF. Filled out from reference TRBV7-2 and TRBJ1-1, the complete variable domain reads GAGVSQSPSNKVTEKGKDVELRCDPISGHTALYWYRQSLGQGLEFLIYFQGNSAPDKSGLPSDRFSAERTGGSVSTLTIQRTQQEDSAVYLCASSLDRVRTEAFFGQGTRLTVV.

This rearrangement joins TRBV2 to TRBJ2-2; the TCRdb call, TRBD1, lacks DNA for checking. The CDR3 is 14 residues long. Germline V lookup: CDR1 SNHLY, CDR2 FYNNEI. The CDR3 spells CASTAQGGTGELFF.